This entry features one T cell receptor beta chain sequence. This entry comes from a study of technical replicates of blood from several donors. Libraries were prepared by immunoSEQ multiplex PCR; TCRdb keeps only in-frame clonotypes and omits some of them. The sample lists 85,000 to 100,000 clones, 90% to 97% occurring once. Looked up from germline, CDR1 is SGHRS and CDR2 is YFSETQ. The V end lost 7 bases, the J end lost 11 bases, and 16 bases lay between the germline ends. CDR3 size: 13 residues. The sequence derives from a human donor in good health. J is TRBJ2-6 and V is TRBV5-1; D unclear. Material for sequencing was T cells isolated from PBMCs. This CDR3 reads CASRTAGHHVLTF. The CDR3 coding sequence is TGCGCCAGCCGAACCGCAGGTCACCACGTCCTGACTTTC.